This T cell receptor beta chain was found in a study of cytomegalovirus exposure and HLA in healthy donors. With 60 Vbeta and 13 Jbeta primers, the PCR was carried out. Assay: immunoSEQ multiplex PCR; the TCRdb copy retains only in-frame clones and omits some. Of approximately 160,000 clones listed, 75% to 90% are singletons. Germline assignment: CDR1 SQVTM and CDR2 ANQGSEA. V shed 5 bases and J shed 3 bases, with 11 bases lying between them. The CDR3 has 12 amino acids. Sequenced: PBMCs. The clonotype comes from a woman between 18 and 30 years old in good health and CMV-seronegative. This sequence joins TRBV29-1 and TRBJ2-7; D perhaps matches TRBD2 (6 bases). CDR3 nucleotides: TGCAGCGTTACGGGAGTTCTCTACGAGCAGTACTTC. Encoded protein: CSVTGVLYEQYF.